The entry that follows covers one T cell receptor (beta chain) sequence. These data come from a study of monozygotic twins with inflammatory bowel disease. Blood was drawn once per donor, and each sample measured roughly 2.5 ml. A 6-nucleotide sample barcode was carried by the UMIs, which template switching added. The cDNA of both the TCRalpha and TCRbeta chains was subjected to two nested PCRs of roughly 15 and 9 cycles. TCRdb reprocessed the 5' RACE reads, keeping one entry per CDR3 protein, no DNA. This sample carries around 450,000 distinct CDR3 sequences, with 2% to 2.5% going to the ten biggest clones. Germline V gene sequence: CDR1 SGHRS, CDR2 YFSETQ. CDR3 size: 16 residues.

This rearrangement joins TRBV5-1 to TRBJ2-2; TCRdb's D gene call, TRBD2, goes unchecked for lack of DNA. The TCR originated in a human donor with ulcerative colitis or Crohn's disease, or a healthy co-twin of an affected twin (not recorded which). The sequencing input was blood. The CDR3 sequence: CASSLALAGGSGELFF.